Detailed here is one T cell receptor (beta chain). What it binds is not known. Documented time point: cycle 4 day 1 (C4D1), after 5 to 7 weeks of nivolumab. There was relapse after autologous stem cell transplantation in every patient, and there was variation in brentuximab vedotin exposure. These data come from a study of PD-1 blockade in classical Hodgkin lymphoma. CDR1 SGHAT and CDR2 FQNNGV come from the germline V gene. Trimming pared 2 bases from V and 2 bases from J, leaving 18 bases between. This CDR3 region has 17 residues. Measured with immunoSEQ multiplex PCR; TCRdb has only the in-frame clones, and not every one. In the table there are over 75,000 clones, about nine tenths of which are singletons. Points from the study as a whole: Complete responders had baseline diversity similar to newly diagnosed patients. Repertoire difference causes, possibly disease activity or prior therapy, remain undefined.

This chain links TRBV11-2 with TRBJ1-2; D is undetermined. Here the sequenced sample was peripheral blood mononuclear cells (PBMCs), taken before the fourth cycle of nivolumab. The sequence was collected from a human donor with classical Hodgkin lymphoma. The CDR3 here is CASSLHKGTSTNYGYTF. CDR3 nucleotides: TGTGCCAGCAGCTTACATAAAGGCACAAGCACAAACTATGGCTACACCTTC.